Listed below are T cell receptor beta chains from one sample, sequenced in a study of cytomegalovirus exposure and HLA in healthy donors. Generated by immunoSEQ multiplex PCR, the TCRdb table keeps only in-frame clones and is missing some. The sample shows approximately 230,000 clones, about 88% of them seen only once. Input material: PBMCs. Receptors originate from a man in his late teens or twenties in good health and CMV-seropositive. The CDR3 runs from the conserved cysteine through the conserved F or W. The order of the fields is D gene, V gene, J gene, clone size, CDR3 protein, CDR3 DNA. The D gene is left open where the match is weak. Part of the rows lack a size; the others show once, few, many or a class for expanded clones.

>TRBD1|TRBV5-5|TRBJ2-2|NA
CASGGTGGIGERAGELFF
TGTGCCAGCGGCGGGACAGGGGGAATCGGGGAGAGGGCCGGGGAGCTGTTTTTT
>NA|TRBV6-6|TRBJ1-1|NA
CASSSTALNTEAFF
TGTGCCAGCAGTTCGACAGCCTTGAACACTGAAGCTTTCTTT
>NA|TRBV5-4|TRBJ2-1|NA
CASSLGGDNEQFF
TGTGCCAGCAGCTTGGGAGGAGACAATGAGCAGTTCTTC
>TRBD1|TRBV2|TRBJ2-7|NA
CASAGTGVIYEQYF
TGTGCCAGCGCCGGGACAGGGGTTATCTACGAGCAGTACTTC
>NA|TRBV19|TRBJ1-1|NA
CASSVSVINTEAFF
TGTGCCAGTAGTGTTTCGGTGATCAACACTGAAGCTTTCTTT
>NA|TRBV11-2|TRBJ2-7|many
CASSLQTSYEQYF
TGTGCCAGCAGCCTCCAAACCTCCTACGAGCAGTACTTC
>NA|TRBV6-5|TRBJ1-1|NA
CASSYSSGAMNTEAFF
TGTGCCAGCAGTTACTCGTCTGGGGCCATGAACACTGAAGCTTTCTTT
>TRBD2|TRBV28|TRBJ2-7|NA
CASSLPAGGPSYEQYF
TGTGCCAGCAGTTTGCCAGCGGGAGGGCCCTCCTACGAGCAGTACTTC
>TRBD1|TRBV5-1|TRBJ1-3|NA
CASSLGDRGNGNTIYF
TGCGCCAGCAGCTTGGGGGACAGGGGGAATGGAAACACCATATATTTT
>NA|TRBV1|TRBJ2-3|once
CILIDTQYF
TGCATCTTAATAGATACGCAGTATTTT
>TRBD2|TRBV7-6|TRBJ2-4|NA
CASSPVVAGKNIQYF
TGTGCCAGCAGCCCCGTGGTAGCGGGAAAAAACATTCAGTACTTC
>NA|TRBV18|TRBJ1-5|NA
CASSPDSNQPQHF
TGTGCCAGCTCACCAGATAGCAATCAGCCCCAGCATTTT
>TRBD2|TRBV5-1|TRBJ2-7|NA
CASSWGLGGYEQYF
TGCGCCAGCAGCTGGGGACTAGGAGGCTACGAGCAGTACTTC
>NA|TRBV7-9|TRBJ1-2|NA
CASSSARGGRLEGYTF
TGTGCCAGCAGCTCCGCCCGCGGGGGGCGCTTGGAGGGCTACACCTTC
>TRBD1|TRBV27|TRBJ2-1|NA
CASSPQGPSYNEQFF
TGTGCCAGCAGCCCACAGGGGCCCTCCTACAATGAGCAGTTCTTC
>TRBD2|TRBV27|TRBJ2-1|NA
CASRGLAGGMSYNEQFF
TGTGCCAGCAGAGGACTAGCGGGGGGAATGTCCTACAATGAGCAGTTCTTC
>TRBD1|TRBV5-1|TRBJ1-1|NA
CASSLGGQAYTEAFF
TGCGCCAGCAGCTTGGGGGGACAGGCTTACACTGAAGCTTTCTTT
>TRBD2|TRBV25-1|TRBJ2-1|NA
CASMGGNEQFF
TGTGCCAGCATGGGAGGGAATGAGCAGTTCTTC
>NA|TRBV6-1|TRBJ2-1|NA
CASSELVAINEQFF
TGTGCCAGCAGTGAATTGGTAGCGATCAATGAGCAGTTCTTC
>TRBD1|TRBV5-1|TRBJ2-7|once
CASSVQGMSTYEQYF
TGCGCCAGCAGCGTACAGGGGATGTCGACCTACGAGCAGTACTTC
>NA|TRBV27|TRBJ1-5|NA
CASSPRAGQPQHF
TGTGCCAGCAGTCCCCGGGCGGGACAGCCCCAGCATTTT
>NA|TRBV7-9|TRBJ2-7|NA
CASSLAPTAYEQYF
TGTGCCAGCAGCTTAGCGCCCACTGCCTACGAGCAGTACTTC
>NA|TRBV2|TRBJ1-5|NA
CASSPGTFNQPQHF
TGTGCCAGCAGTCCCGGGACATTCAATCAGCCCCAGCATTTT
>NA|TRBV27|TRBJ2-7|NA
CASRAIGTSAYEQYF
TGTGCCAGCAGAGCAATCGGGACCTCCGCCTACGAGCAGTACTTC
>NA|TRBV7-8|TRBJ2-5|NA
CASSRIRWETQYF
TGTGCCAGCAGTCGAATCCGGTGGGAGACCCAGTACTTC
>NA|TRBV4-2|TRBJ2-1|NA
CASSQADNEQFF
TGTGCCAGCAGCCAAGCGGACAATGAGCAGTTCTTC
>TRBD1|TRBV2|TRBJ1-2|NA
CASTDRGHGYTF
TGTGCCAGCACTGACAGGGGCCATGGCTACACCTTC
>TRBD1|TRBV6-6|TRBJ2-7|NA
CASSRTGTSYEQYF
TGTGCCAGCAGTAGGACAGGGACCTCCTACGAGCAGTACTTC
>NA|TRBV15|TRBJ2-1|NA
CATSRVVGSSYNEQFF
TGTGCCACCAGCAGAGTAGTCGGGAGCTCCTACAATGAGCAGTTCTTC
>NA|TRBV6-5|TRBJ1-1|NA
CASSYTVEGTEAFF
TGTGCCAGCAGTTATACCGTCGAGGGCACTGAAGCTTTCTTT
>TRBD1|TRBV5-1|TRBJ2-1|NA
CASSFITQGAKFF
TGCGCCAGCAGCTTCATTACACAGGGGGCGAAGTTCTTC
>TRBD1|TRBV5-1|TRBJ1-1|NA
CASRGQGMNTEAFF
TGCGCCAGCAGGGGACAGGGGATGAACACTGAAGCTTTCTTT
>NA|TRBV27|TRBJ2-4|NA
CASSLWQGDIQYF
TGTGCCAGCAGTTTATGGCAGGGAGACATTCAGTACTTC